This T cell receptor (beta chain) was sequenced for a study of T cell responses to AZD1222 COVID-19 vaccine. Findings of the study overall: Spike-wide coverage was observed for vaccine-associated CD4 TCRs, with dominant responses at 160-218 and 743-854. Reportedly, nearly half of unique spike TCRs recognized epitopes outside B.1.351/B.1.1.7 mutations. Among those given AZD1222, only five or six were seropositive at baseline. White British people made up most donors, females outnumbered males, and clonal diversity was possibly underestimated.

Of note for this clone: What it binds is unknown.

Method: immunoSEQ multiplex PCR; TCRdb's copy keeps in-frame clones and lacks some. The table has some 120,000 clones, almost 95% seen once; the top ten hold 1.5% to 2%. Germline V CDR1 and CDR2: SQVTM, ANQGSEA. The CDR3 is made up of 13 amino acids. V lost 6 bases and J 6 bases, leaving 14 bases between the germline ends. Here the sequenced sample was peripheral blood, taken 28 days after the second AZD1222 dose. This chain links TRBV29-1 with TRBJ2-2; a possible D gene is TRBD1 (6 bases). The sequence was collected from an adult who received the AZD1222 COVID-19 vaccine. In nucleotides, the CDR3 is TGCAGCGTGCAAAACAGGGACCCCGGGGAGCTGTTTTTT. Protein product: CSVQNRDPGELFF.